This T cell receptor (beta chain) appears in the sequencing data of a study of OX40 agonist ivuxolimab in advanced cancers. Study at large: Patients receiving dose escalation had hepatocellular carcinoma, melanoma, renal cell or head and neck cancer.

V dropped 1 base and J dropped 0 bases, with 7 bases sitting between them. CDR1 is MNHNS, CDR2 SASEGT, per germline. There are 16 residues in the CDR3. Assay: immunoSEQ multiplex PCR; the TCRdb copy retains only in-frame clones and omits some. Of 60,000 or so clones detected, about 82% appear once; the ten largest clones hold 2.6%. This clonotype was sampled from an adult with an advanced solid tumor such as melanoma, head and neck, liver or kidney cancer. The chain recombines TRBV6-1 with TRBJ1-6, with D hard to call. Source: CD4+ or CD8+ T cells sorted from blood, taken in a trial of the OX40 agonist ivuxolimab. CDR3 amino acids: CASSEGPSSYNSPLHF. In DNA, the CDR3 is TGTGCCAGCAGTGAAGGCCCGAGCTCCTATAATTCACCCCTCCACTTT.